The 18 T cell receptor beta chains in this list originate from one sample, sequenced in a study of cytomegalovirus exposure and HLA in healthy donors. Use of 60 Vbeta and 13 Jbeta primers characterized the PCR. The protocol was immunoSEQ multiplex PCR, while the TCRdb copy is restricted to in-frame clones and leaves out a portion. Of about 130,000 clones in the sample, 77% were seen once. The specimen was PBMCs. The receptors derive from a male donor in good health and CMV-seropositive.

This clone was seen more than once but under ten times. The chain couples TRBV6-1 to TRBJ1-2; D is unclear. The CDR3 length is 13 residues. CDR1 is MNHNS and CDR2 is SASEGT in the germline V gene. V was pared by 2 bases and J by 9 bases, with 13 bases between. CDR3: CASSERSVARYTF. CDR3 in DNA: TGTGCCAGCAGTGAAAGGAGTGTGGCTCGCTACACCTTC.

This rearrangement joins TRBV30 to TRBJ2-7; TRBD2 aligns across 8 bases. Germline trimming cut 5 bases from V and 3 bases from J; bases unmatched to any gene: 6. The CDR3 has 13 residues. CDR1 GTSNPN and CDR2 SVGIG come from the germline V gene (reference sequence). CDR3 in DNA: TGTGCCTGGGCGGGGGGCTTGGGCTACGAGCAGTACTTC. This gives the protein CAWAGGLGYEQYF.

The J gene is TRBJ1-6, the V gene TRBV28; D not resolved. Germline-derived CDR1 and CDR2 are MDHEN and SYDVKM. Trimming took off 7 bases at V and 1 base at J, with 14 bases between the two ends. CDR3 length: 16 amino acids. The CDR3, as DNA: TGTGCCAGCACCCCGCCTGGAGTATCCTATAATTCACCCCTCCACTTT. This codes for CASTPPGVSYNSPLHF.

The chain couples TRBV6-5 to TRBJ1-2; D is unclear. The CDR3 consists of 13 residues. V lost 8 bases and J 3 bases, leaving 13 bases between the germline ends. Germline V CDR1 and CDR2: MNHEY, SVGAGI. The CDR3 here is CASATTSDYGYTF. The CDR3 nucleotides are TGTGCCAGCGCGACTACTTCTGACTATGGCTACACCTTC.

This clone has only one observation. The chain couples TRBV5-1 to TRBJ2-1, with a weak D call TRBD1 (6 bases). Per the germline V gene, CDR1 is SGHRS and CDR2 is YFSETQ. The V end was cut by 4 bases, the J end by 8 bases, with 16 bases between. CDR3 size: 14 residues. The CDR3 loop reads CASSQGTRRDEQFF. DNA for the CDR3: TGCGCCAGCAGCCAGGGGACCAGAAGGGATGAGCAGTTCTTC. Complete variable domain (other parts from reference TRBV5-1 and TRBJ2-1): KAGVTQTPRYLIKTRGQQVTLSCSPISGHRSVSWYQQTPGQGLQFLFEYFSETQRNKGNFPGRFSGRQFSNSRSEMNVSTLELGDSALYLCASSQGTRRDEQFFGPGTRLTVL.

V and J are TRBV27 and TRBJ2-4; no clear D gene. The germline V and J ends were trimmed by 8 bases and 1 base, with 24 bases remaining between them. CDR3 size: 18 residues. CDR1 is MNHEY, CDR2 SMNVEV, per germline (reference sequence). The CDR3 DNA reads TGTGCCAGCCATCATCGGCTACAGCAGTGGCCGGCCAAAAACATTCAGTACTTC. Translation: CASHHRLQQWPAKNIQYF.

This clone was recorded once. V usage is TRBV25-1 and J usage is TRBJ2-3; the D gene is possibly TRBD2 (6 bases). Between the trimmed V and J ends, which lost 0 bases and 1 base, there was a span of 14 bases. CDR1 is MGHDK and CDR2 is SYGVNS in the germline V gene. The CDR3 covers 17 residues. CDR3 region: CASSEYWRAGRTDTQYF. CDR3 in DNA: TGTGCCAGCAGTGAATATTGGAGGGCAGGGCGCACAGATACGCAGTATTTT. The entire variable domain, with the rest obtained from reference TRBV25-1 and TRBJ2-3, is as follows: EADIYQTPRYLVIGTGKKITLECSQTMGHDKMYWYQQDPGMELHLIHYSYGVNSTEKGDLSSESTVSRIRTEHFPLTLESARPSHTSQYLCASSEYWRAGRTDTQYFGPGTRLTVL.

The chain carries TRBV15 and TRBJ2-1; maybe TRBD1 (6 bases). CDR3 length: 15 amino acids. V was shortened by 0 bases and J by 8 bases, with 14 bases between the two germline ends. Germline V gene lookup returns CDR1 LNHNV and CDR2 YYDKDF (reference sequence). Written as DNA, the CDR3 is TGTGCCACCAGCAGAGAAAGGGGGACGTTCTATGAGCAGTTCTTC. Its translation is CATSRERGTFYEQFF.

The chain combines TRBV4-1 with TRBJ2-3; 9 bases fit TRBD2. Trimming at V came to 5 bases and at J to 2 bases, leaving 5 bases not matched to a gene. Germline CDR1 and CDR2: MGHRA and YSYEKL. This CDR3 comprises 15 residues. The CDR3: CASSKSGGTTDTQYF. CDR3 nucleotides: TGCGCCAGCAGCAAAAGCGGGGGGACCACAGATACGCAGTATTTT.

This clone turned up a few times. This chain links TRBV5-5 with TRBJ2-3, with 13 bases that match TRBD2. This CDR3 is built from 16 residues. Trimming at V came to 1 base and at J to 2 bases, leaving 1 base not matched to a gene. Germline V gives CDR1 SGHKS, CDR2 YYEKEE (reference sequence). In nucleotides, the CDR3 is TGTGCCAGCAGCTTGACTAGCGGGAGGGCCACAGATACGCAGTATTTT. This codes for CASSLTSGRATDTQYF.

V usage is TRBV28 and J usage is TRBJ2-2; D might be TRBD1 (6 bases). Germline V gene lookup returns CDR1 MDHEN and CDR2 SYDVKM. CDR3 length: 17 residues. Trimming took off 4 bases at V and 2 bases at J, with 17 bases between the two ends. The chain's CDR3 is CASSSPDRQPNTGELFF. DNA for the CDR3: TGTGCCAGCAGTTCACCAGACAGGCAGCCTAACACCGGGGAGCTGTTTTTT. Together with reference TRBV28 and TRBJ2-2, the CDR3 gives the full variable domain: DVKVTQSSRYLVKRTGEKVFLECVQDMDHENMFWYRQDPGLGLRLIYFSYDVKMKEKGDIPEGYSVSREKKERFSLILESASTNQTSMYLCASSSPDRQPNTGELFFGEGSRLTVL.

This rearrangement joins TRBV5-4 to TRBJ2-1; D is possibly TRBD2 (6 bases). Germline loops: CDR1 SGHNT, CDR2 YYREEE (reference sequence). This CDR3 has 15 amino acids. Trimming stripped 1 base from V and 7 bases from J, with 15 bases between. The CDR3 DNA sequence: TGTGCCAGCAGCTTGCCGGGGGAAACCTTTAATGAGCAGTTCTTC. Protein: CASSLPGETFNEQFF.

This clone was seen only a few times. The chain joins TRBV29-1 to TRBJ1-3; D is unresolved. Trimming cost V 3 bases and J 2 bases, with 11 bases left between them. Germline assignment: CDR1 SQVTM and CDR2 ANQGSEA. The CDR3 contains 14 residues. In nucleotides, the CDR3 is TGCAGCGTTGACGGCGGGTCTGCTGGAAACACCATATATTTT. Translated, it gives CSVDGGSAGNTIYF.

This clone has just one count. The genes are TRBV21-1 and TRBJ2-3; whether TRBD1, the table's D call, matches the DNA was not checked. TRBV21-1 is classified as a pseudogene. The CDR3 contains 13 residues. Here the CDR3 reads CAGTNRVADTQYF. The CDR3 DNA sequence: TGTGCCGGCACAAACAGGGTTGCAGATACGCAGTATTTT.

This clone was picked up one time. The V and J genes are TRBV7-8 and TRBJ2-5; D is uncertain. The CDR3 has 15 amino acids. Germline V gene data show CDR1 as SGHVS and CDR2 as FQNEAQ. The germline V and J ends were trimmed by 5 bases and 1 base, with 14 bases remaining between them. The CDR3 is CASSPRRFGQETQYF. The CDR3 nucleotides are TGTGCCAGCAGCCCTAGGCGATTCGGCCAAGAGACCCAGTACTTC.

The chain carries TRBV7-9 and TRBJ2-1, with TRBD2 matching 9 bases. CDR1 and CDR2 (germline): SEHNR, FQNEAQ (reference sequence). This CDR3 has 16 residues. The ends lost 5 bases at V and 10 bases at J; junction bases unmatched: 15. CDR3 loop: CASSGLGREGLREQFF. CDR3 coding DNA: TGTGCCAGCAGCGGACTAGGGCGGGAGGGCCTTCGGGAGCAGTTCTTC.

CDR3 bases: TGTGCCAGCTCACCCGGGAAAGCGGGAGGGCCCTACAATGAGCAGTTCTTC. Protein product: CASSPGKAGGPYNEQFF. The rearrangement joins TRBV18 to TRBJ2-1; 10 bases are shared with TRBD2. V trimming: 3 bases; J trimming: 2 bases; junction bases outside the gene matches: 7. CDR1 is KGHSH, CDR2 LQKENI, per germline. The CDR3 covers 17 residues.

The V call is TRBV15, the J call TRBJ2-1, with TRBD1 identical over 7 bases. The CDR3 runs to 12 residues. The V gene end was trimmed by 6 bases and the J gene end by 10 bases; junction bases not matched to a gene: 6. Germline V gives CDR1 LNHNV, CDR2 YYDKDF (reference sequence). In DNA form, the CDR3 reads TGTGCCACCAGGGCGACAGGGCTCGAGCAGTTCTTC. As protein: CATRATGLEQFF.